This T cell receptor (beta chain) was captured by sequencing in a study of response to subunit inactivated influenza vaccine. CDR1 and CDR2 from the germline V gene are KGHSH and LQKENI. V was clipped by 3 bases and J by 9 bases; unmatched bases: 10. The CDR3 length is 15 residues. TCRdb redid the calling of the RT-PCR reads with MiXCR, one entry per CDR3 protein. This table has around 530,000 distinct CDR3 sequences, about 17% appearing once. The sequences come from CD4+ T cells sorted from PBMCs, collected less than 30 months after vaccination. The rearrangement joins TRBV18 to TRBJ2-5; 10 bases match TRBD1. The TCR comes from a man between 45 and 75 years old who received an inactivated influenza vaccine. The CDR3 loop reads CASSPETGGGGAQYF. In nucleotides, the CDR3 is TGTGCCAGCTCACCGGAGACAGGGGGCGGAGGGGCCCAGTACTTC. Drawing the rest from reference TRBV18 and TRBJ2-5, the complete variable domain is NAGVMQNPRHLVRRRGQEARLRCSPMKGHSHVYWYRQLPEEGLKFMVYLQKENIIDESGMPKERFSAEFPKEGPSILRIQQVVRGDSAAYFCASSPETGGGGAQYFGPGTRLLVL.